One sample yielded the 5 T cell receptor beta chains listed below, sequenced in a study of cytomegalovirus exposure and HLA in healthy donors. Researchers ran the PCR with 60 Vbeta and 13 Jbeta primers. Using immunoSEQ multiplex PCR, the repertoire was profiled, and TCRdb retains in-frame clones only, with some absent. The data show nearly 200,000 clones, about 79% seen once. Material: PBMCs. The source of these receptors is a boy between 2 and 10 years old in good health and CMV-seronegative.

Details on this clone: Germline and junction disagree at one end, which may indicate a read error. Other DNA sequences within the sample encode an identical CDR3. The CDR3 nucleotides read TGTGCCAGCAGTCCGGGACTGACGTACCAGGAGACCCAGTACTTC. It encodes CASSPGLTYQETQYF. The chain employs TRBV2 and TRBJ2-5; D may be TRBD2 (6 bases). The CDR3 spans 15 residues. Looked up from germline, CDR1 is SNHLY and CDR2 is FYNNEI.

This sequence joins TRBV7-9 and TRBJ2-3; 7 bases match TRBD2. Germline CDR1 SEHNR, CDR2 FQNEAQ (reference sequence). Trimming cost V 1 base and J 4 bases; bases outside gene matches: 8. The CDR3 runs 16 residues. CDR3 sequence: CASSLGAGSPADTQYF. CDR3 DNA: TGTGCCAGCAGCTTAGGAGCGGGGTCGCCGGCAGATACGCAGTATTTT.

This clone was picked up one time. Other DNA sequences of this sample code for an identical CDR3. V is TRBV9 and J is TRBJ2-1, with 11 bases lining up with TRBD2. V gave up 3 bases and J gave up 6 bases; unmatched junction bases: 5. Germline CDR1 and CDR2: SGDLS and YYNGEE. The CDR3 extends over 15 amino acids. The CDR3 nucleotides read TGTGCCAGCAGCGCCCGACTAGCGGGGTCCAATGAGCAGTTCTTC. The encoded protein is CASSARLAGSNEQFF.

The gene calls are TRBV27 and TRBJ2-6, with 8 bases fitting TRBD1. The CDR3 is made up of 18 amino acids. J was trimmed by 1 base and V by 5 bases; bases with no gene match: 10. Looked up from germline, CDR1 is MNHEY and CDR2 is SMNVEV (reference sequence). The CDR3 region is CASSLRDRSNSGANVLTF. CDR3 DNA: TGTGCCAGCAGTCTCCGGGACAGGAGCAATTCTGGGGCCAACGTCCTGACTTTC.

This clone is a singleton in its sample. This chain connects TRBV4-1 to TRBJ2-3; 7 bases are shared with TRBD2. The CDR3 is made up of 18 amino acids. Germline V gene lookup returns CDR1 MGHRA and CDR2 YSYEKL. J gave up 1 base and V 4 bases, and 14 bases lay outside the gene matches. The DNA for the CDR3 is TGCGCCAGCAGCCGCGTGGGCACCTCAGCGGGGCGCACAGATACGCAGTATTTT. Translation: CASSRVGTSAGRTDTQYF.